This entry is about one T cell receptor beta chain. This clonotype was seen a handful of times. Its antigen is not yet known. No quality values exist for individual bases; no much larger clone is one base distant. The data are from a study of T-cell reconstitution after alpha-beta-depleted transplantation in children (dated by TCRdb to about 2016). Study-wide context: The study quantitatively tracked T-cell immune reconstitution after TCRalphabeta/CD19-depleted allogeneic hematopoietic cell transplantation in children using TCR repertoire profiling.

V is pruned by 2 bases and J by 4 bases, leaving 12 bases of the junction without a gene match. CDR1 and CDR2, per the germline V gene, are SGHRS and YFSETQ. The cysteine opens and the phenylalanine closes a CDR3 of 18 amino acids. The retained sequence is limited to the CDR3, 54 bases, with the frame set at the first base. Receptor amplification or capture employed PCR. Sequencing used an Illumina HiSeq 2500. TCR library preparation used molecular barcoding, with unique molecular identifiers applied to normalize quantification of the TCRbeta repertoire. Through fastp at Q25 and MiXCR, TCRdb rebuilt clones from the public reads, retaining in-frame beta chains. Under each unique CDR3 protein, matching rows form one entry showing the most common genes and DNA. Counted in this sample were about 980,000 distinct CDR3 sequences; about 30% of them appeared once. The ten largest clones take up more than 25% of the sample.

Per the publication, the treatment or condition label means: allogeneic hematopoietic cell transplantation with graft depleted of TCRalphabeta T cells and CD19 B cells. The transplant recipients were children given TCRalphabeta/CD19-depleted allogeneic hematopoietic cell grafts. What the authors observed across the whole study: In some patients, high TCRbeta diversity at day 60 was attributed to recipient T cells and intrathymic progenitors that had survived conditioning. Over subsequent months, a decline in hyperexpanded clone frequencies was noted, and after one year, T-cell counts and TCRbeta diversity were mostly ascribed to newly produced T cells. The apparently early recovery of alphabetaT-cell counts about two months after transplant reportedly depended on only several hundred rapidly expanded clones that came from non-depleted graft cells.

The rearrangement combines TRBV5-1 with TRBJ1-6, with 7 junctional bases fitting TRBD1. The clonotype was recovered from a boy less than two years old who had a stem cell transplant for SCID, so the T cells may come from the graft donor. The sample was PBMCs, mostly from graft donor cells, taken 360 days after TCRalphabeta/CD19-depleted stem cell transplant. CDR3 loop: CASSFGGRDRVYNSPLHF. The DNA sequence is as follows: TGCGCCAGCAGCTTCGGAGGTCGCGACAGGGTGTATAATTCACCCCTCCACTTT.